The 12 T cell receptor beta chains reported below all come from one sample, sequenced in a study of Ad26.COV2.S vaccination and SARS-CoV-2 variants. Measured with immunoSEQ multiplex PCR; TCRdb has only the in-frame clones, and not every one. The sample records over 400,000 clones, 89% being singletons. Treatment described: around 19 received Ad26.COV2.S at low or high dose, single or two shots; a few received placebo; per-sample allocation not given. Collection of samples fell on day 63 after the first vaccine or placebo injection. Sequencing was performed on peripheral blood, taken in a trial of Ad26.COV2.S vaccine versus placebo. These receptor sequences come from a person aged 18-65 years who received the Ad26.COV2.S COVID-19 vaccine or a placebo.

The chain couples TRBV28 to TRBJ2-7, with 8 bases lining up with TRBD2. Germline V lookup: CDR1 MDHEN, CDR2 SYDVKM. With V trimmed by 4 bases and J by 1 base, 9 bases remained unmatched. CDR3 length: 16 amino acids. CDR3: CASSSGGTKGSYEQYF. The CDR3 nucleotides read TGTGCCAGCAGTTCGGGAGGGACAAAAGGATCCTACGAGCAGTACTTC.

CDR3 nucleotides: TGTGCCAGCAGCGTCCGAAGGGGAGGTACCTACAATGAGCAGTTCTTC. This codes for CASSVRRGGTYNEQFF. The chain employs TRBV11-1 and TRBJ2-1; D is perhaps TRBD2 (6 bases). V was shortened by 5 bases and J by 2 bases, with 16 bases between the two germline ends. The CDR3 totals 16 residues. Germline CDR1 and CDR2: SGHAT and FQDESV (reference sequence).

The CDR3 coding sequence is TGCAGTGCTAGTTCGACAGCTAACACTGAAGCTTTCTTT. Its translation is CSASSTANTEAFF. The chain links TRBV20-1 to TRBJ1-1; maybe TRBD1 (5 bases). The CDR3 loop spans 13 amino acids. V was pared by 3 bases and J by 2 bases, with 10 bases between. Germline V gives CDR1 DFQATT, CDR2 SNEGSKA (reference sequence).

This chain connects TRBV4-2 to TRBJ1-5; D ambiguous. Trimming cost V 0 bases and J 2 bases, with 14 bases left between them. The CDR3 runs 17 residues. Germline V lookup: CDR1 LGHNA, CDR2 YNFKEQ. CDR3 DNA: TGTGCCAGCAGCCAAGATAGACCCCCTGAGGGCAATCAGCCCCAGCATTTT. Protein: CASSQDRPPEGNQPQHF.

V gene TRBV7-2 combines with J gene TRBJ1-2, with 7 positions matching TRBD1. The V gene end was trimmed by 3 bases and the J gene end by 4 bases; junction bases not matched to a gene: 5. From germline, CDR1 is SGHTA and CDR2 FQGNSA. The CDR3 covers 14 residues. The CDR3 DNA sequence: TGTGCCAGCAGCTTCAGCCGGGACAGCTATGGCTACACCTTC. Translation: CASSFSRDSYGYTF.

In this sample, this clone turned up a few times. V gene TRBV27 combines with J gene TRBJ1-6; D not resolved. The V and J ends lost 7 bases and 7 bases respectively, with 11 bases between them. This CDR3 comprises 13 residues. Germline CDR1 MNHEY, CDR2 SMNVEV (reference sequence). The CDR3 DNA reads as TGTGCCAGCACAAGGGTAAACAATTCACCCCTCCACTTT. Translated, it gives CASTRVNNSPLHF.

Only a few counts were recorded for this clone. This chain uses TRBV12-3 or TRBV12-4 with TRBJ1-1; no firm D call. The length of the CDR3 is 12 residues. V lost 6 bases and J 1 base, leaving 6 bases between the germline ends. CDR3 DNA sequence: TGTGCCAGCAGCCGTACGAACACTGAAGCTTTCTTT. This gives the protein CASSRTNTEAFF.

The J gene is TRBJ2-6, the V gene TRBV7-2; 8 bases match TRBD2. CDR3 size: 18 residues. Losses at the gene ends were 11 bases for V and 0 bases for J; bases not matched to a gene: 15. Germline V CDR1 and CDR2: SGHTA, FQGNSA. Written as DNA, the CDR3 is TGTGCCCTGCCGGGAGGGGGACCGACCGTCTCTGGGGCCAACGTCCTGACTTTC. This translates into CALPGGGPTVSGANVLTF.

The J gene is TRBJ2-3, the V gene TRBV5-5; maybe TRBD1 (5 bases). This CDR3 has 15 residues. In germline, CDR1 is SGHKS, CDR2 YYEKEE (reference sequence). V lost 4 bases and J lost 3, with 15 bases in between. The CDR3 nucleotides are TGTGCCAGCAGCCCTAGACAGTGGGGAACAGATACGCAGTATTTT. Amino acids: CASSPRQWGTDTQYF.

The chain links TRBV9 to TRBJ2-2; 15 bases align to TRBD2. Germline V CDR1 and CDR2: SGDLS, YYNGEE. The CDR3 sequence is 16 residues long. With V trimmed by 7 bases and J by 4 bases, 5 bases remained unmatched. This CDR3 is CASEGTSGGTTGELFF. The CDR3 bases are TGTGCCAGCGAGGGGACTAGCGGGGGGACCACCGGGGAGCTGTTTTTT.

This rearrangement joins TRBV6-2 or TRBV6-3 to TRBJ1-2; D perhaps matches TRBD1 (6 bases). CDR3 length: 13 amino acids. CDR1 and CDR2 (germline): MNHEY, SVGEGT. Trimming pared 2 bases from V and 6 bases from J, leaving 10 bases between. The chain's CDR3 is CASSYIQGDGYTF. In DNA form, the CDR3 reads TGTGCCAGCAGTTACATACAGGGAGATGGCTACACCTTC.

This chain links TRBV6-5 with TRBJ2-3, with D uncertain. Germline assignment: CDR1 MNHEY and CDR2 SVGAGI. Between the trimmed V and J ends, which lost 5 bases and 2 bases, there was a span of 14 bases. The CDR3 is 15 residues long. CDR3 in amino acids: CASSRWTGLTDTQYF. The CDR3 coding sequence is TGTGCCAGCAGTAGGTGGACCGGCCTCACAGATACGCAGTATTTT.